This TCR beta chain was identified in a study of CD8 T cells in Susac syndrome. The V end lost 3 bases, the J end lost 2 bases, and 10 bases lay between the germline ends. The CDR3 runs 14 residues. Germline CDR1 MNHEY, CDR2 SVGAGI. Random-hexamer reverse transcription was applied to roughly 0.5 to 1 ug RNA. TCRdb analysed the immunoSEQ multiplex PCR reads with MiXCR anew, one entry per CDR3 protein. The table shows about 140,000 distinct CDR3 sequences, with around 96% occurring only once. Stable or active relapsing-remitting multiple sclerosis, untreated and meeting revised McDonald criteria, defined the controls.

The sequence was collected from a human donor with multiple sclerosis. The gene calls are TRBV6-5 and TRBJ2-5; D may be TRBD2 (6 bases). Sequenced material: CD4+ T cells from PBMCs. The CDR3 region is CASSYRLGQETQYF. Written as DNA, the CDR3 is TGTGCCAGCAGTTATAGACTAGGTCAAGAGACCCAGTACTTC.